These T cell receptor beta chains were read from a single sample in a study of shared clonotypes between healthy human individuals. TCRdb's copy holds only in-frame clones and misses some; the assay was immunoSEQ multiplex PCR. This table holds a few hundred thousand clones, approximately 97% found once. Sequenced sample: naive CD4+ T cells sorted from blood. All receptors come from a woman aged 25 to 39 in good health. The CDR3 runs from the conserved cysteine through the conserved F or W. The D gene is left open where the match is weak. Size is omitted from some rows. Given values are once, few, many or a class for expanded clones.

V gene	J gene	D gene	clone size	CDR3 DNA	CDR3 protein
TRBV6-1	TRBJ2-7	NA	NA	TGTGCCAGCAGTGTGGGGGTCTCCTACGAGCAGTACTTC	CASSVGVSYEQYF
TRBV28	TRBJ1-4	NA	NA	TGTGCCAGCCTGAGTCACGGAGCCTCTAATGAAAAACTGTTTTTT	CASLSHGASNEKLFF
TRBV5-4	TRBJ1-2	NA	NA	TGTGCCAGCAGCTTGGAGAGCCATGGTGGCTACACCTTC	CASSLESHGGYTF
TRBV4-1	TRBJ2-7	NA	few	TGCGCCAGCAGCCACCCCCAGGGGGAGCAGTACTTC	CASSHPQGEQYF
TRBV19	TRBJ2-7	NA	NA	TGTGCCAGTAGTATGGAGTACGGGAGTAGCTCCTACGAGCAGTACTTC	CASSMEYGSSSYEQYF
TRBV28	TRBJ1-1	TRBD1	NA	TGTGCCAGCAGTATGACAGGGGAGAACACTGAAGCTTTCTTT	CASSMTGENTEAFF
TRBV6-5	TRBJ2-7	TRBD2	once	TGTGCCAGCAGTTACCTAGCGGGAGCCTCCTACGAGCAGTACTTC	CASSYLAGASYEQYF
TRBV10-3	TRBJ1-1	NA	NA	TGTGCCATCAGCCACAGGGAAAGGGGCACTGAAGCTTTCTTT	CAISHRERGTEAFF
TRBV6-1	TRBJ1-5	NA	NA	TGTGCCAGCAAAGGGTCCCACCATCGTCAGCCCCAGCATTTT	CASKGSHHRQPQHF
TRBV10-3	TRBJ1-1	NA	once	TGTGCCATCAGTGATAGTACGGGAGAAGCTTTCTTT	CAISDSTGEAFF
TRBV4-2	TRBJ2-1	NA	NA	TGTGCCAGCAGCCAAGATCGGCGTGGGCTATGGGCTCACAATGAGCAGTTCTTC	CASSQDRRGLWAHNEQFF
TRBV6-4	TRBJ2-2	NA	once	TGTGCCAGCAGAGGCCTGGGGGTCACCGGGGAGCTGTTTTTT	CASRGLGVTGELFF
TRBV6-5	TRBJ2-3	NA	NA	TGTGCCAGCGGCCTGCTATCGGATACGCAGTATTTT	CASGLLSDTQYF
TRBV11-2	TRBJ2-1	TRBD2	NA	TGTGCCAGCAGCGGTAGCGGGAGCTCCTACAATGAGCAGTTCTTC	CASSGSGSSYNEQFF
TRBV19	TRBJ2-2	NA	NA	TGTGCCAGTAGTAACGTCGGTAGGGGAACCGGGGAGCTGTTTTTT	CASSNVGRGTGELFF